A selection of T cell receptor beta chains follows, all from one sample in a study of vaccination and CD4 T cells after COVID-19. The antigens for these receptors are not known. TCRdb passed the PCR reads through MiXCR, listing each CDR3 protein once. The table includes 15,000 to 20,000 distinct CDR3 sequences, around 40% detected once. Sequencing used CD4+ T cells from blood, cultured in vitro, obtained before SARS-CoV-2 vaccination. The receptors stem from a human donor who had recovered from COVID-19. The CDR3 runs from the conserved cysteine through the conserved F or W. D genes are given only for firm matches. Clone sizes are given selectively: once, few, many, or a class where the clone is expanded.

V: TRBV7-3
size: .
length: 16
D: .
J: TRBJ2-4
CDR3: CASSLIPAVAKNIQYF
DNA: TGTGCCAGCAGCCTCATCCCGGCAGTAGCCAAAAACATTCAGTACTTC

V: TRBV20-1
size: few
length: 15
D: TRBD1
J: TRBJ1-5
CDR3: CSARRGQGSNQPQHF
DNA: TGCAGTGCTAGGCGCGGACAGGGAAGCAATCAGCCCCAGCATTTT

V: TRBV6-2/TRBV6-3
size: few
length: 14
D: .
J: TRBJ1-1
CDR3: CASRVDGMNTEAFF
DNA: TGTGCCAGCAGAGTGGACGGTATGAACACTGAAGCTTTCTTT

V: TRBV20-1
size: .
length: 15
D: TRBD2
J: TRBJ2-3
CDR3: CSANLISGDTDTQYF
DNA: TGCAGTGCAAACCTAATCAGCGGGGACACAGATACGCAGTATTTT

V: TRBV20-1
size: .
length: 15
D: .
J: TRBJ2-1
CDR3: CSALPRDGVYNEQFF
DNA: TGCAGTGCTCTTCCCCGGGACGGGGTCTACAATGAGCAGTTCTTC

V: TRBV19
size: .
length: 16
D: .
J: TRBJ1-5
CDR3: CASSMAPRRNNQPQHF
DNA: TGTGCCAGTAGTATGGCCCCCCGGCGGAACAATCAGCCCCAGCATTTT

V: TRBV12-3/TRBV12-4
size: .
length: 13
D: .
J: TRBJ1-2
CDR3: CASSLLQGNGHTF
DNA: TGTGCCAGCAGTTTGCTTCAGGGTAATGGCCACACCTTC

V: TRBV6-1
size: .
length: 11
D: TRBD1
J: TRBJ2-1
CDR3: CACKGAQKQFF
DNA: TGTGCCTGCAAGGGGGCTCAGAAGCAGTTCTTC

V: TRBV20-1
size: few
length: 14
D: .
J: TRBJ1-1
CDR3: CSARGFGGETEAFF
DNA: TGCAGTGCTAGAGGTTTCGGGGGGGAGACTGAAGCTTTCTTT

V: TRBV2
size: .
length: 14
D: TRBD1
J: TRBJ1-5
CDR3: CASSYRGGHQPQHF
DNA: TGTGCCAGCAGTTACAGGGGAGGGCATCAGCCCCAGCATTTT

V: TRBV20-1
size: few
length: 15
D: .
J: TRBJ2-7
CDR3: CSARRGEATPYEQYF
DNA: TGCAGTGCTAGGCGGGGAGAGGCCACCCCCTACGAGCAGTACTTC

V: TRBV6-1
size: .
length: 13
D: .
J: TRBJ1-4
CDR3: CASSELDGEKLFF
DNA: TGTGCCAGTAGTGAATTGGACGGTGAAAAACTGTTTTTT

V: TRBV19
size: few
length: 14
D: .
J: TRBJ1-2
CDR3: CASSIGGDSHGYTF
DNA: TGTGCCAGTAGTATTGGAGGAGACAGCCATGGCTACACCTTC

V: TRBV9
size: .
length: 13
D: .
J: TRBJ2-5
CDR3: CASSVVFGETQYF
DNA: TGTGCCAGCAGCGTAGTTTTCGGAGAGACCCAGTACTTC

V: TRBV11-3
size: large
length: 17
D: TRBD1
J: TRBJ2-4
CDR3: CASSLPGQGAAKNIQYF
DNA: TGTGCCAGCAGCTTACCGGGACAGGGGGCAGCCAAAAACATTCAGTACTTC

V: TRBV9
size: once
length: 15
D: .
J: TRBJ1-5
CDR3: CASSVGLGNNQPQHF
DNA: TGTGCCAGCAGCGTAGGGTTAGGAAACAATCAGCCCCAGCATTTT

V: TRBV6-1
size: .
length: 15
D: TRBD1
J: TRBJ1-1
CDR3: CASRRGGQLNTEAFF
DNA: TGTGCCAGCAGGAGGGGGGGACAGTTGAACACTGAAGCTTTCTTT

V: TRBV20-1
size: .
length: 13
D: TRBD1
J: TRBJ1-5
CDR3: CSARETGRQPQHF
DNA: TGCAGTGCTAGAGAGACAGGGAGACAGCCCCAGCATTTT

V: TRBV6-1
size: few
length: 12
D: .
J: TRBJ1-1
CDR3: CASTDFGHEAFF
DNA: TGTGCCAGCACTGACTTCGGACATGAAGCTTTCTTT

V: TRBV29-1
size: few
length: 12
D: .
J: TRBJ2-5
CDR3: CSAKELAETQYF
DNA: TGCAGCGCTAAAGAACTAGCTGAGACCCAGTACTTC

V: TRBV2
size: .
length: 14
D: .
J: TRBJ1-6
CDR3: CASSVMETNSPLHF
DNA: TGTGCCAGCAGTGTGATGGAGACTAATTCACCCCTCCACTTT